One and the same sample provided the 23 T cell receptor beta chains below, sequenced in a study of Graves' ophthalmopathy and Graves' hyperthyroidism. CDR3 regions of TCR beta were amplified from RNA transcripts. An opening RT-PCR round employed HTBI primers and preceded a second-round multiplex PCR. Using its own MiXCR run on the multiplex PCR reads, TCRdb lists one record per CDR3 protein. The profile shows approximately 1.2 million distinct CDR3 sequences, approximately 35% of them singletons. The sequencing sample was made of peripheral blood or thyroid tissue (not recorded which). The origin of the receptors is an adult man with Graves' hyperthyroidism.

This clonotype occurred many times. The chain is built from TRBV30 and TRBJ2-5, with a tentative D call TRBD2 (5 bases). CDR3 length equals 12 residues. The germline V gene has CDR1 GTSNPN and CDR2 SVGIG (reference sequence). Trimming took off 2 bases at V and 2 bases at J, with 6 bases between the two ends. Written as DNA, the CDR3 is TGTGCCTGGAGTCGGGGACAAGAGACCCAGTACTTC. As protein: CAWSRGQETQYF.

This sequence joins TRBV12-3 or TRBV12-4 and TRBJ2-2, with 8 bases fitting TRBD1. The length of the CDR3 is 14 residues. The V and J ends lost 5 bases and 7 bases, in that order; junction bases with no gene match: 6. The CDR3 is CASSQTGEIGELFF. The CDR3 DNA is TGTGCCAGCAGTCAGACAGGGGAGATCGGGGAGCTGTTTTTT.

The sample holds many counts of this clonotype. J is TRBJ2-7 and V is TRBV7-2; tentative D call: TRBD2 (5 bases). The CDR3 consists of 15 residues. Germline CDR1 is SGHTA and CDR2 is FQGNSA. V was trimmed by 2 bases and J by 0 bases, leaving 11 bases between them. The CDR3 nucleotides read TGTGCCAGCAGCTTAATCGGGGAGTACTCCTACGAGCAGTACTTC. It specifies CASSLIGEYSYEQYF.

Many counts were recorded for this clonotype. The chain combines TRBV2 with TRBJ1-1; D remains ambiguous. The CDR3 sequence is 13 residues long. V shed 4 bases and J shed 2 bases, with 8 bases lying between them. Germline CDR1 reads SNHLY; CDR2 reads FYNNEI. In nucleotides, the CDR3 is TGTGCCAGCAGTGTTTTCGTTAACACTGAAGCTTTCTTT. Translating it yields CASSVFVNTEAFF.

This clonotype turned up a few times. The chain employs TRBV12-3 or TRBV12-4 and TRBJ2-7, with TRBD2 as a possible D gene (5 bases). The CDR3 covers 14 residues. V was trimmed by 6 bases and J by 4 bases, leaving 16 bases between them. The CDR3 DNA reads TGTGCCAGCAGCCCGCCGGGGATTGTATACGAGCAGTACTTC. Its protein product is CASSPPGIVYEQYF.

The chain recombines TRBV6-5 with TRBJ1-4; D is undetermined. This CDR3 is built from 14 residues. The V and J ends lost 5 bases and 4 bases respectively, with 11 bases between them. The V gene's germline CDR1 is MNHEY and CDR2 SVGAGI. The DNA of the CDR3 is TGTGCCAGCAGTAAGGACTGGGGTAATGAAAAACTGTTTTTT. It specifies CASSKDWGNEKLFF.

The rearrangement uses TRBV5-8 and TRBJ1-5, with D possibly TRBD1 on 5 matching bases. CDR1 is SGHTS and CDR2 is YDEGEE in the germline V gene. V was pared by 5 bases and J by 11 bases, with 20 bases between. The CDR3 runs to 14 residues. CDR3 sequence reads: CASSLDSGVPAQHF. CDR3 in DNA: TGTGCCAGCAGTCTAGACAGTGGGGTACCGGCCCAGCATTTT. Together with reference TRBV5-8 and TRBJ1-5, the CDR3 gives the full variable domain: EAGVTQSPTHLIKTRGQQATLRCSPISGHTSVYWYQQALGLGLQFLLWYDEGEERNRGNFPPRFSGRQFPNYSSELNVNALELEDSALYLCASSLDSGVPAQHFGDGTRLSIL.

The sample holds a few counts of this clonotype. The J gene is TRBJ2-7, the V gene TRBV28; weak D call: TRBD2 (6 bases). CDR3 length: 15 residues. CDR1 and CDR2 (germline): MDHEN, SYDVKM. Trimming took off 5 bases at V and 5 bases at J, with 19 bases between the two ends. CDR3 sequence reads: CASSPSETRRDEQYF. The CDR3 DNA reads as TGTGCCAGCAGTCCCTCTGAGACTAGACGGGACGAGCAGTACTTC.

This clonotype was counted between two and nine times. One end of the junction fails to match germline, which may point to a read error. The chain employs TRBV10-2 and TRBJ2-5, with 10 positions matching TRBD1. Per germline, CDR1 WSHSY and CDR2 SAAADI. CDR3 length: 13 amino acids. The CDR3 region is CASGTGDQETQYF. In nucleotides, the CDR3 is TGTGCCAGCGGGACAGGGGATCAAGAGACCCAGTACTTC.

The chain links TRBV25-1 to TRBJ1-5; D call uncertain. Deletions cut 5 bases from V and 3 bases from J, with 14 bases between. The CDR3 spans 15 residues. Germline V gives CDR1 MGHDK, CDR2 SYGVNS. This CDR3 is CASSFFGRFNQPQHF. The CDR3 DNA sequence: TGTGCCAGCAGTTTTTTCGGGAGATTCAATCAGCCCCAGCATTTT.

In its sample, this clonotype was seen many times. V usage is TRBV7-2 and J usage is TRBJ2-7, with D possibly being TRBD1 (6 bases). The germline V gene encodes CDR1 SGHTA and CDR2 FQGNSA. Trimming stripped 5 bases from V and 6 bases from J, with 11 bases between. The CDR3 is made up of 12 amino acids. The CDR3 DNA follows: TGTGCCAGCAGCACGGACAGAGCCGAGCAGTACTTC. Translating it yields CASSTDRAEQYF.

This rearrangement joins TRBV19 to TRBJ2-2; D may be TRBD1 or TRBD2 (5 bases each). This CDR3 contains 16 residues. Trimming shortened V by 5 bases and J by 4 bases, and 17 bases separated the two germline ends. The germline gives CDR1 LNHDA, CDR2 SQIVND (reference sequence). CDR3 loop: CASSSPRGSSTGELFF. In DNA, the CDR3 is TGTGCCAGTAGTTCCCCACGGGGCTCAAGCACCGGGGAGCTGTTTTTT.

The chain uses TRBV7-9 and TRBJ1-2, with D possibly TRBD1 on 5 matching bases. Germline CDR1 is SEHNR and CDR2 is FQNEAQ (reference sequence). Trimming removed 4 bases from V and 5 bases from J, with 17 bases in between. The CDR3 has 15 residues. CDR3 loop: CASSSTPWGCYGYTF. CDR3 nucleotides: TGTGCCAGCAGCTCTACCCCCTGGGGCTGTTATGGCTACACCTTC.

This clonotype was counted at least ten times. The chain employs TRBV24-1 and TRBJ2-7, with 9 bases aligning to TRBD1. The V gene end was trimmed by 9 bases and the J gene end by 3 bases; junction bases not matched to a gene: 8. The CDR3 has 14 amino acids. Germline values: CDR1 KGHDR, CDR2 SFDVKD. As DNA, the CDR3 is TGTGCCACCGGGGAGACAGGGGGGAGCTACGAGCAGTACTTC. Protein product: CATGETGGSYEQYF.

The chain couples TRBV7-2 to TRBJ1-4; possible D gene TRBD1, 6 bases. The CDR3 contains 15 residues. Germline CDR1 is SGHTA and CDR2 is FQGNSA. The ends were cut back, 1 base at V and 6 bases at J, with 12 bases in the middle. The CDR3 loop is CASSLVMGGDEKLFF. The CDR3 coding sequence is TGTGCCAGCAGCTTAGTAATGGGGGGCGATGAAAAACTGTTTTTT.

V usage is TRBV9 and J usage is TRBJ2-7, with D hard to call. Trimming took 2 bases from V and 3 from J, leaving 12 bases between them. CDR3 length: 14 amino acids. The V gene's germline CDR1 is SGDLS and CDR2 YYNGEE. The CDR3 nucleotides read TGTGCCAGCAGCGTTGAAGCCACGGACTACGAGCAGTACTTC. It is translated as CASSVEATDYEQYF.

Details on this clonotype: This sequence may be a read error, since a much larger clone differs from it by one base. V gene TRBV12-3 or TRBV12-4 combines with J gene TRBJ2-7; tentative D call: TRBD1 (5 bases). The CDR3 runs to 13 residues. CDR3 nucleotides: TGTGCCAGCAGTTACAGACAGTCCTACGAGCAGTGCTTC. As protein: CASSYRQSYEQCF.

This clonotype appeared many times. CDR3 loop: CSVDEGWLLNTEAFF. The CDR3 nucleotides are TGCAGCGTTGATGAAGGATGGCTTTTGAACACTGAAGCTTTCTTT. The chain combines TRBV29-1 with TRBJ1-1, with D uncertain. The V gene's germline CDR1 is SQVTM and CDR2 ANQGSEA. V was cut by 3 bases and J by 0 bases, with 14 bases left in between. The CDR3 sequence is 15 residues long.

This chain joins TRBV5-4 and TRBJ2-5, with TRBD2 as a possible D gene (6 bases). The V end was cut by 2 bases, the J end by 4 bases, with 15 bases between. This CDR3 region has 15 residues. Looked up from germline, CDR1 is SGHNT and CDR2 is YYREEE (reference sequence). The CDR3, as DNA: TGTGCCAGCAGCTTCGGATTTGGGGGAGGAGAGACCCAGTACTTC. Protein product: CASSFGFGGGETQYF.

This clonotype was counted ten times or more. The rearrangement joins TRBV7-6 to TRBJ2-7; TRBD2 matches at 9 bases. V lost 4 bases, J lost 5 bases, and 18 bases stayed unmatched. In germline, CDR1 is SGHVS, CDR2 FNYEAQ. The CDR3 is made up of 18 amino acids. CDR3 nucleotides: TGTGCCAGCAGCTCACGAAGTCCAATGCTAGCGGGACCGGACGAGCAGTACTTC. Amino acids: CASSSRSPMLAGPDEQYF.

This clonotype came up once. The CDR3 bases are TGTGCCAGCAGTTCCTCCGTGGCAGGGGGCTTTGAAAAACTGTTTTTT. It codes for CASSSSVAGGFEKLFF. This sequence joins TRBV25-1 and TRBJ1-4, with 8 bases matching TRBD1. The CDR3 is made up of 16 amino acids. The J segment lost 7 bases and the V segment lost 5 bases, leaving 12 bases of the junction unmatched. Germline values: CDR1 MGHDK, CDR2 SYGVNS.

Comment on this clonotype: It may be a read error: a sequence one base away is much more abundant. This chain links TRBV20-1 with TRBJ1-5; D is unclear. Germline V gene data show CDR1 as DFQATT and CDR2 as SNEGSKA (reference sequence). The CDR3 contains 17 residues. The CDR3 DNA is TGCAGTGCTAAGACATTCAATACTCAGAATAGCGATCAGCCCCAGCATTTT. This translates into CSAKTFNTQNSDQPQHF.

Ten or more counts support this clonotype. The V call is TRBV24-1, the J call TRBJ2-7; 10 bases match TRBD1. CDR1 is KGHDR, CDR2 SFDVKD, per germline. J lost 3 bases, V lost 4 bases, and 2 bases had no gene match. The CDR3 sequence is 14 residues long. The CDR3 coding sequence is TGTGCCACCAGTGAAGGGACAGGGGACTACGAGCAGTACTTC. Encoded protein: CATSEGTGDYEQYF.